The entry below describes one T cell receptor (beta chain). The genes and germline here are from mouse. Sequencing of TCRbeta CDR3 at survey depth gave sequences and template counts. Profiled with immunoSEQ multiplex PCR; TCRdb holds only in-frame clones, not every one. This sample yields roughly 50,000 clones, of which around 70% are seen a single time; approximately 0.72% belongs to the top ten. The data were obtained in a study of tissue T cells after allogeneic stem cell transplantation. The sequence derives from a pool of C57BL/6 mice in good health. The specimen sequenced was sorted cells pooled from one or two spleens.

CDR3 loop: CASSDVGVFSNERLFF. CDR3 DNA (partial): TGTGCCAGCAGTGATGTCGGGGTCTTTTCCAACGAAAGATTATTT. This rearrangement joins TRBV13-3 to TRBJ1-4; no definite D call. The read finishes 1 residue shy of the CDR3 end, and the germline J gene is used to complete it. The germline V and J ends were trimmed by 0 bases and 0 bases, with 9 bases remaining between them. The germline CDR1 and CDR2 sequences are NNHDY and SYVADS. The CDR3 totals 16 residues.